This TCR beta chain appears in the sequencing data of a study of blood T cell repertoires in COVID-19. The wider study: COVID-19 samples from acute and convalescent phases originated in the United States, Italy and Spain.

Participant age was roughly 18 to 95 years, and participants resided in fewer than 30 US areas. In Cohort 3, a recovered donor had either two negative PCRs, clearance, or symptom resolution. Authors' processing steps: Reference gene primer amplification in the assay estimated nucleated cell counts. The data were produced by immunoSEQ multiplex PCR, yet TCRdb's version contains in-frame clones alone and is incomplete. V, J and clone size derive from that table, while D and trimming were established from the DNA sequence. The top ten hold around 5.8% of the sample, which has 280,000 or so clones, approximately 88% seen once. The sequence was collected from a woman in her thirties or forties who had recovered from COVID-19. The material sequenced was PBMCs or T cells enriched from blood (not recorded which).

CDR3 DNA sequence: TGTGCCAGCAGCTGGAGGAGTAGGGTTGACAATGAGCAGTTCTTC. Amino acids: CASSWRSRVDNEQFF. This chain connects TRBV5-6 to TRBJ2-1, with a tentative D call TRBD2 (5 bases). This CDR3 has 15 residues. Germline CDR1 and CDR2: SGHDT and YYEEEE. The ends were cut back, 3 bases at V and 5 bases at J, with 15 bases in the middle.